This passage covers 5 T cell receptor beta chains from one sample sequenced in a study of identical twins. One entry per CDR3 protein results from TCRdb running MiXCR on the 5' RACE reads. Among 200,000 to 300,000 distinct CDR3 sequences listed, 7% to 8.5% were seen once. These data also formed part of another study, on yellow fever vaccine responses in identical twins.

The sample was CD8+ T cells sorted from blood. These TCRs come from a woman younger than 35 in good health.

The rearrangement joins TRBV20-1 to TRBJ2-7, with D unclear. V lost 2 bases and J 2 bases, leaving 7 bases between the germline ends. This CDR3 spans 12 amino acids. Germline assignment: CDR1 DFQATT and CDR2 SNEGSKA (reference sequence). The CDR3 DNA follows: TGCAGTGCTAGATACGGAACCTACGAGCAGTACTTC. It codes for CSARYGTYEQYF.

This clonotype has more than one count but fewer than ten. The chain is built from TRBV15 and TRBJ2-1; 7 bases agree with TRBD1. In germline, CDR1 is LNHNV, CDR2 YYDKDF (reference sequence). J gave up 12 bases and V 4 bases, and 18 bases lay outside the gene matches. This CDR3 is built from 16 residues. CDR3 amino acids: CATSTSGEQGKSGQFF. CDR3 nucleotides: TGTGCCACCAGCACCTCTGGGGAACAGGGGAAGTCGGGGCAGTTCTTC.

This clonotype was picked up many times. The V call is TRBV6-1, the J call TRBJ2-2; 7 bases are a match to TRBD1. This CDR3 contains 14 residues. Per the germline V gene, CDR1 is MNHNS and CDR2 is SASEGT. V trimming: 4 bases; J trimming: 3 bases; junction bases outside the gene matches: 2. The CDR3 nucleotides read TGTGCCAGCAGTGGTACAGGGGACACCGGGGAGCTGTTTTTT. This translates into CASSGTGDTGELFF.

The chain has TRBV27 and TRBJ2-3, with D perhaps matching TRBD2 (5 bases). Trimming pared 7 bases from V and 4 bases from J, leaving 15 bases between. CDR1 is MNHEY, CDR2 SMNVEV, per germline (reference sequence). The CDR3 is made up of 14 amino acids. This CDR3 reads CASTPHEAADTQYF. The CDR3, as DNA: TGTGCCAGCACCCCTCATGAAGCGGCAGATACGCAGTATTTT.

Comment on this clonotype: At one end, the junction sequence differs from germline, possibly due to a read error. The CDR3 DNA sequence: TGTGCCACCAGCCCGGACCTAGCGGACTACAATGAGCAGTTCTTC. The encoded protein is CATSPDLADYNEQFF. This chain connects TRBV3-1 to TRBJ2-1; 7 bases map to TRBD2. The CDR3 loop spans 15 amino acids. The V gene's germline CDR1 is LGHDT and CDR2 YNNKEL (reference sequence).